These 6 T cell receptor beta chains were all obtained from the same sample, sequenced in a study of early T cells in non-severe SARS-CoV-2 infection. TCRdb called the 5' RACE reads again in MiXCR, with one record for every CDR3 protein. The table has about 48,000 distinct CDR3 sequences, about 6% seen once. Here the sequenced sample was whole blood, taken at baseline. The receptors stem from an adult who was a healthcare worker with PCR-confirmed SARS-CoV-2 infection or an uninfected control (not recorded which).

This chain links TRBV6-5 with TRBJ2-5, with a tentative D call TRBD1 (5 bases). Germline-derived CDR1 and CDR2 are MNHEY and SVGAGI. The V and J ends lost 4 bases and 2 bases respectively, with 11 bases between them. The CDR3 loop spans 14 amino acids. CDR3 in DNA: TGTGCCAGCAGTTCGACAGTGTCGCAAGAGACCCAGTACTTC. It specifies CASSSTVSQETQYF.

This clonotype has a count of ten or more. CDR3 sequence: CASSPGQVNSPLHF. Written as DNA, the CDR3 is TGCGCCAGCAGCCCGGGACAGGTTAATTCACCCCTCCACTTT. This chain links TRBV5-1 with TRBJ1-6; 8 bases agree with TRBD1. V lost 4 bases to trimming and J lost 6 bases; unmatched junction nucleotides: 3. The germline gives CDR1 SGHRS, CDR2 YFSETQ. CDR3 size: 14 residues.

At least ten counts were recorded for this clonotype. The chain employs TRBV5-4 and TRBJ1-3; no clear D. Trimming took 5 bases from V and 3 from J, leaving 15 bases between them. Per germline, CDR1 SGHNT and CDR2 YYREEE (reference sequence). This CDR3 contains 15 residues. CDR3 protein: CASSSSDPGGNTIYF. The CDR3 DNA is TGTGCCAGCAGTTCCTCGGACCCCGGTGGAAACACCATATATTTT. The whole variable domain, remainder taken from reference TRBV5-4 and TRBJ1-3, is ETGVTQSPTHLIKTRGQQVTLRCSSQSGHNTVSWYQQALGQGPQFIFQYYREEENGRGNFPPRFSGLQFPNYSSELNVNALELDDSALYLCASSSSDPGGNTIYFGEGSWLTVV.

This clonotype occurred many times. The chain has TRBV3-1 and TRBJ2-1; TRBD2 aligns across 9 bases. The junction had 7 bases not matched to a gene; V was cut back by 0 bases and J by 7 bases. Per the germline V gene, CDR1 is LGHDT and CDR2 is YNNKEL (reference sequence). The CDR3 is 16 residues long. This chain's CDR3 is CASSQDVAGGHNEQFF. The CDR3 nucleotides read TGTGCCAGCAGCCAAGACGTTGCGGGAGGGCATAATGAGCAGTTCTTC.

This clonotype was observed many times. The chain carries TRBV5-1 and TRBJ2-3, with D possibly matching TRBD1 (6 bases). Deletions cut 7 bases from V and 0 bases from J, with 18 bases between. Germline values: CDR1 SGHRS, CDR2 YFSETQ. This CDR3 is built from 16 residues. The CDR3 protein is CASRDGDTHSTDTQYF. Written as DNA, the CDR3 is TGCGCCAGCCGGGATGGGGACACCCATAGCACAGATACGCAGTATTTT.

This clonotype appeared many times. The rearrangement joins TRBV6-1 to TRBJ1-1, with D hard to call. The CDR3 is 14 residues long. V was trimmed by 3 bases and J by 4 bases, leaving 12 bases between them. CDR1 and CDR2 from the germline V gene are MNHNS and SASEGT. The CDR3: CASSDLGRFTEAFF. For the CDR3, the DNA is TGTGCCAGCAGTGATCTGGGCAGGTTCACTGAAGCTTTCTTT.